Listed here are 26 T cell receptor beta chains from one sample, sequenced in a study of T cell responses to AZD1222 COVID-19 vaccine. This table comes from immunoSEQ multiplex PCR, and its TCRdb copy is limited to in-frame clones, with some not included. The repertoire holds about 180,000 clones, roughly nine tenths seen once, with 1.5% to 2% in the top ten. Sample: peripheral blood, taken on day 0 of AZD1222 vaccination. The receptors derive from an adult in good health.

The rearrangement links TRBV3-1 (or the pseudogene TRBV3-2) to TRBJ2-1; D remains unclear. Germline V gene lookup returns CDR1 LGHDT and CDR2 YNNKEL (reference sequence). V was clipped by 1 base and J by 4 bases, with 11 bases between them. This CDR3 has 15 amino acids. For the CDR3, the DNA is TGTGCCAGCAGCCAAGTCACGGACGATTACAATGAGCAGTTCTTC. It yields the protein CASSQVTDDYNEQFF.

This clone has only one observation. This rearrangement joins TRBV19 to TRBJ2-6; D not certain. The germline V and J ends were trimmed by 5 bases and 2 bases, with 13 bases remaining between them. The germline V gene encodes CDR1 LNHDA and CDR2 SQIVND (reference sequence). The CDR3 has 16 residues. The CDR3 here is CASSFAVQAGANVLTF. The CDR3 coding sequence is TGTGCCAGTAGTTTCGCCGTCCAGGCTGGGGCCAACGTCCTGACTTTC. Full variable domain (remainder filled in from reference TRBV19 and TRBJ2-6): DGGITQSPKYLFRKEGQNVTLSCEQNLNHDAMYWYRQDPGQGLRLIYYSQIVNDFQKGDIAEGYSVSREKKESFPLTVTSAQKNPTAFYLCASSFAVQAGANVLTFGAGSRLTVL.

This sequence joins TRBV6-5 and TRBJ1-2; a possible D gene is TRBD1 (6 bases). V was shortened by 2 bases and J by 4 bases, with 8 bases between the two germline ends. The germline CDR1 and CDR2 sequences are MNHEY and SVGAGI. This CDR3 spans 13 amino acids. The CDR3 nucleotides are TGTGCCAGCAGTTACAGGGGGGGCTATGGCTACACCTTC. It encodes CASSYRGGYGYTF.

The rearrangement joins TRBV29-1 to TRBJ1-2, with D perhaps matching TRBD1 (6 bases). V lost 0 bases and J 4 bases, leaving 9 bases between the germline ends. Per the germline V gene, CDR1 is SQVTM and CDR2 is ANQGSEA. The CDR3 is 13 residues long. The DNA of the CDR3 is TGCAGCGTTGAAGAAGGGACAAGCTATGGCTACACCTTC. As protein: CSVEEGTSYGYTF.

This chain uses TRBV28 with TRBJ1-6, with TRBD1 matching over 8 bases. The germline gives CDR1 MDHEN, CDR2 SYDVKM. The CDR3 runs to 17 residues. V gave up 8 bases and J gave up 5 bases; unmatched junction bases: 14. This chain's CDR3 is CASGSIWTGMNNSPLHF. CDR3 DNA sequence: TGTGCCAGCGGAAGTATCTGGACAGGGATGAATAATTCACCCCTCCACTTT.

The chain links TRBV28 to TRBJ1-5; 9 positions agree with TRBD1. This CDR3 is built from 14 residues. J was trimmed by 7 bases and V by 6 bases; bases with no gene match: 7. CDR1 is MDHEN and CDR2 is SYDVKM in the germline V gene. This CDR3 is CASRTGTGIQPQHF. The CDR3 nucleotides are TGTGCCAGCAGAACTGGGACAGGGATCCAGCCCCAGCATTTT.

The rearrangement uses TRBV19 and TRBJ1-6, with a weak D call TRBD1 (5 bases). Trimming pared 5 bases from V and 0 bases from J, leaving 14 bases between. This CDR3 is 17 amino acids long. Germline V gene data show CDR1 as LNHDA and CDR2 as SQIVND (reference sequence). CDR3: CASSEGLLLSYNSPLHF. CDR3 sequence (DNA): TGTGCCAGTAGTGAGGGACTTCTACTCTCCTATAATTCACCCCTCCACTTT.

The J gene is TRBJ1-6, the V gene TRBV19; unclear D gene. Trimming removed 5 bases from V and 7 bases from J, with 15 bases in between. The CDR3 length is 15 residues. Per germline, CDR1 LNHDA and CDR2 SQIVND (reference sequence). The CDR3 sequence is CASSSPDRRNSPLHF. Here the CDR3 DNA reads TGTGCCAGTAGTTCCCCGGACCGGAGGAATTCACCCCTCCACTTT.

J is TRBJ2-5 and V is TRBV5-1; 7 bases are shared with TRBD2. The CDR3 contains 15 residues. The germline CDR1 and CDR2 sequences are SGHRS and YFSETQ. V trimming: 0 bases; J trimming: 2 bases; junction bases outside the gene matches: 4. In nucleotides, the CDR3 is TGCGCCAGCAGCTTGGATGGGACTACTCAAGAGACCCAGTACTTC. Its translation: CASSLDGTTQETQYF.

This rearrangement joins TRBV6-6 to TRBJ2-5, with 9 bases that match TRBD2. The J segment lost 1 base and the V segment lost 5 bases, leaving 14 bases of the junction unmatched. The length of the CDR3 is 18 residues. Germline assignment: CDR1 MNHNY and CDR2 SVGAGI (reference sequence). The CDR3 loop is CASSPGLARPSFQETQYF. The CDR3 coding sequence is TGTGCCAGCAGTCCCGGACTAGCGCGACCGTCCTTCCAAGAGACCCAGTACTTC.

The V gene is TRBV19, the J gene TRBJ2-2; unclear D gene. With 5 bases removed from V and 4 bases from J, the gap between germline ends came to 17 bases. The CDR3 has 16 residues. The germline V gene encodes CDR1 LNHDA and CDR2 SQIVND (reference sequence). The CDR3 DNA follows: TGTGCCAGTAGTTCTGGAGACTTAACCCTCACCGGGGAGCTGTTTTTT. This encodes CASSSGDLTLTGELFF.

This chain connects TRBV5-6 to TRBJ1-1; D call uncertain. CDR1 SGHDT and CDR2 YYEEEE come from the germline V gene. V shed 1 base and J shed 11 bases, with 15 bases lying between them. There are 13 residues in the CDR3. The CDR3 reads CASSLIGPAEAFF. CDR3 in DNA: TGTGCCAGCAGCTTGATCGGACCCGCGGAGGCTTTCTTT.

The genes are TRBV5-8 and TRBJ1-1; D unresolved. The CDR3 is made up of 14 amino acids. Trimming took 3 bases from V and 0 from J, leaving 9 bases between them. Germline V gives CDR1 SGHTS, CDR2 YDEGEE. CDR3 protein: CASSSRDMNTEAFF. The CDR3 region has the DNA TGTGCCAGCAGCTCAAGGGATATGAACACTGAAGCTTTCTTT.

This clone was found once. The chain uses TRBV5-1 and TRBJ2-5; 11 bases are shared with TRBD2. The germline V gene has CDR1 SGHRS and CDR2 YFSETQ. The CDR3 loop spans 16 amino acids. Germline trimming cut 0 bases from V and 2 bases from J; bases unmatched to any gene: 3. The DNA of the CDR3 is TGCGCCAGCAGCTTGGGGGGACTAGCGGCGCAAGAGACCCAGTACTTC. Translation: CASSLGGLAAQETQYF.

The chain couples TRBV20-1 to TRBJ1-1; D unresolved. V lost 4 bases and J 5 bases, leaving 8 bases between the germline ends. Germline CDR1 and CDR2: DFQATT and SNEGSKA (reference sequence). CDR3 length: 11 residues. CDR3: CSATLRTEAFF. As DNA, the CDR3 is TGCAGTGCTACCCTGCGGACTGAAGCTTTCTTT.

V is TRBV4-1 and J is TRBJ2-1; maybe TRBD1 (5 bases). With 4 bases removed from V and 7 bases from J, the gap between germline ends came to 11 bases. Germline V gene data show CDR1 as MGHRA and CDR2 as YSYEKL. The length of the CDR3 is 13 residues. The CDR3 DNA follows: TGCGCCAGCAGCCCTAATAGACAGAATGAGCAGTTCTTC. It is translated as CASSPNRQNEQFF.

V is TRBV28 and J is TRBJ1-2, with D uncertain. CDR1 MDHEN and CDR2 SYDVKM come from the germline V gene. The CDR3 consists of 13 residues. V dropped 3 bases and J dropped 5 bases, with 10 bases sitting between them. CDR3 sequence: CASSLFLRYGYTF. CDR3 coding DNA: TGTGCCAGCAGTTTGTTCCTTAGGTATGGCTACACCTTC.

The V gene is TRBV12-3 or TRBV12-4, the J gene TRBJ1-4; D unclear. This CDR3 is built from 12 residues. V was clipped by 1 base and J by 7 bases, with 4 bases between them. The CDR3 region has the DNA TGTGCCAGCAGTTTAGTAGTTGAAAAACTGTTTTTT. This translates into CASSLVVEKLFF.

This clone was found a few times. The chain combines TRBV27 with TRBJ2-7; TRBD1 aligns across 7 bases. Looked up from germline, CDR1 is MNHEY and CDR2 is SMNVEV (reference sequence). This CDR3 contains 17 residues. Trimming removed 4 bases from V and 2 bases from J; junction bases left unmatched: 14. The CDR3 is CASSSLSRAGGTYEQYF. In DNA form, the CDR3 reads TGTGCCAGCAGTTCACTTAGCCGGGCAGGGGGAACCTACGAGCAGTACTTC.

This sequence joins TRBV19 and TRBJ1-2, with 7 bases identical to TRBD1. Germline lookup yields CDR1 LNHDA and CDR2 SQIVND (reference sequence). The ends lost 4 bases at V and 4 bases at J; junction bases unmatched: 6. The CDR3 has 14 residues. For the CDR3, the DNA is TGTGCCAGTAGTACGACATGGGACAGCTATGGCTACACCTTC. Residues: CASSTTWDSYGYTF.

The chain combines TRBV19 with TRBJ1-5; D is unresolved. Germline-derived CDR1 and CDR2 are LNHDA and SQIVND (reference sequence). CDR3 size: 16 residues. V lost 1 base to trimming and J lost 4 bases, with 14 bases between them. CDR3 coding DNA: TGTGCCAGTAGTATAGGTGCAGGCCGGACTAATCAGCCCCAGCATTTT. Translated: CASSIGAGRTNQPQHF.

In its sample, this clone was seen a few times. The J gene is TRBJ1-6, the V gene TRBV30; D gene uncertain. The CDR3 has 15 amino acids. Germline assignment: CDR1 GTSNPN and CDR2 SVGIG (reference sequence). The germline V and J ends were trimmed by 1 base and 3 bases, with 10 bases remaining between them. CDR3 amino acids: CAWSGRSFYNSPLHF. CDR3 bases: TGTGCCTGGAGTGGAAGGAGCTTCTATAATTCACCCCTCCACTTT.

V gene TRBV7-6 combines with J gene TRBJ2-1, with 9 positions matching TRBD2. V trimming: 5 bases; J trimming: 0 bases; junction bases outside the gene matches: 5. CDR3 length equals 16 residues. Germline V gives CDR1 SGHVS, CDR2 FNYEAQ. CDR3 region: CASSPSGRSSYNEQFF. The CDR3 DNA follows: TGTGCCAGCAGCCCAAGCGGGAGGAGCTCCTACAATGAGCAGTTCTTC.

The V gene is TRBV21-1, the J gene TRBJ1-1. TRBV21-1 corresponds to a pseudogene. This CDR3 has 14 amino acids. The CDR3 region is CASSKGHSGAEAFF. Here the CDR3 DNA reads TGTGCCAGCAGCAAAGGGCACAGCGGGGCTGAAGCTTTCTTT.

The chain has TRBV6-6 and TRBJ2-2; D not resolved. Germline V gene lookup returns CDR1 MNHNY and CDR2 SVGAGI (reference sequence). Between the trimmed V and J ends, which lost 2 bases and 6 bases, there was a span of 1 base. The CDR3 has 11 residues. The CDR3 protein is CASSYAGELFF. The CDR3, as DNA: TGTGCCAGCAGTTACGCCGGGGAGCTGTTTTTT.

This chain connects TRBV7-2 to TRBJ1-4, with 9 bases lining up with TRBD1. V shed 5 bases and J 7 bases; nucleotides not matched to a gene: 8. CDR1 is SGHTA, CDR2 FQGNSA, per germline. CDR3 size: 15 residues. This CDR3 reads CASSLNRGPGEKLFF. The DNA of the CDR3 is TGTGCCAGCAGCCTGAACAGGGGGCCGGGTGAAAAACTGTTTTTT.